Listed below are T cell receptor beta chains from one sample, sequenced in a study of shared clonotypes between healthy human individuals. Sequenced by immunoSEQ multiplex PCR; TCRdb stores in-frame clones only, minus some. The sample includes a few million clones, roughly 90% of them seen just once. Sequencing was done on a sample of naive CD4+ T cells from PBMCs. Every receptor here comes from a man between 18 and 29 years old in good health. Some clones in this sample may be carry-over from other donors' samples. CDR3s include the opening cysteine and the closing phenylalanine or tryptophan. D genes are given only for firm matches. Clone size is given for some rows only: seen once, a few or many times, or a class if the clone is expanded.

J,V,D,size,CDR3,DNA
TRBJ2-6,TRBV5-1,-,-,CASSLTFSGANVLTF,TGCGCCAGCAGCTTAACATTCTCTGGGGCCAACGTCCTGACTTTC
TRBJ2-7,TRBV7-9,TRBD1,-,CASSDRDRGRKFEAYEQYF,TGTGCCAGCAGCGACCGGGACAGGGGGCGGAAGTTCGAAGCCTACGAGCAGTACTTC
TRBJ1-1,TRBV28,-,few,CASSRRGVNMNTEAFF,TGTGCCAGCAGCCGACGTGGAGTAAACATGAACACTGAAGCTTTCTTT
TRBJ2-3,TRBV6-6,-,few,CASSRRGVTDTQYF,TGTGCCAGCTCTCGGCGGGGCGTCACAGATACGCAGTATTTT
TRBJ2-5,TRBV2,-,-,CASSAGASGTQYF,TGTGCCAGCAGTGCCGGGGCCTCCGGGACCCAGTACTTC
TRBJ2-7,TRBV6-5,TRBD1,-,CATNPPRQGAYEQYF,TGTGCCACAAACCCCCCTCGACAGGGGGCCTACGAGCAGTACTTC
TRBJ1-4,TRBV18,-,-,CASSPLTATNEKLFF,TGTGCCAGCTCACCATTAACAGCAACTAATGAAAAACTGTTTTTT
TRBJ2-5,TRBV27,TRBD1,-,CASSLLGTAKETQYF,TGTGCCAGCAGTTTATTAGGGACAGCTAAAGAGACCCAGTACTTC
TRBJ2-7,TRBV5-4,-,-,CASRGRAGLGDEQYF,TGTGCCAGCAGGGGACGGGCGGGGCTCGGCGACGAGCAGTACTTC
TRBJ1-5,TRBV6-1,TRBD1,once,CASSAQVGQGNQPQHF,TGTGCCAGCAGTGCCCAGGTGGGACAGGGGAATCAGCCCCAGCATTTT
TRBJ1-3,TRBV20-1,-,-,CSATKGNTIYF,TGCAGTGCTACTAAGGGTAACACCATATATTTT
TRBJ1-5,TRBV29-1,TRBD1,-,CSVGGTGGGQPQHF,TGCAGCGTTGGAGGGACAGGGGGCGGTCAGCCCCAGCATTTT
TRBJ2-7,TRBV4-3,TRBD1,-,CASSQAGTASYEQYF,TGCGCCAGCAGCCAAGCCGGGACAGCATCCTACGAGCAGTACTTC
TRBJ2-7,TRBV11-2,TRBD1,-,CASSSGQGKTREQYF,TGTGCCAGCAGCTCCGGACAGGGTAAGACTCGCGAGCAGTACTTC
TRBJ1-2,TRBV7-6,TRBD1,once,CASSARSRDRVSPYGYTF,TGTGCCAGCAGCGCCCGGAGCCGGGACAGGGTCTCTCCCTATGGCTACACCTTC
TRBJ1-1,TRBV30,TRBD1,-,CAWRGKDRGWGNTEAFF,TGTGCCTGGAGAGGGAAAGACAGGGGGTGGGGGAACACTGAAGCTTTCTTT
TRBJ2-1,TRBV5-1,-,-,CASSFTLGEQSNEQFF,TGCGCCAGCAGTTTTACGCTGGGGGAACAGAGCAATGAGCAGTTCTTC
TRBJ2-4,TRBV4-1,TRBD1,-,CASSQGQGFNIQYF,TGCGCCAGCAGCCAGGGACAGGGGTTCAACATTCAGTACTTC